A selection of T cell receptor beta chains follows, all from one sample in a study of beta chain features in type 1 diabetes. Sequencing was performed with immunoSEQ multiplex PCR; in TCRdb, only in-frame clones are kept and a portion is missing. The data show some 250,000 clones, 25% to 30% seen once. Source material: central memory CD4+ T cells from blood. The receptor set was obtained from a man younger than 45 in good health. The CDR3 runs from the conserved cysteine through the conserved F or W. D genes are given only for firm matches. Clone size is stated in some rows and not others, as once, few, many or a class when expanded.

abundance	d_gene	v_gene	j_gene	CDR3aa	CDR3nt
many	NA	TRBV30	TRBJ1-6	CAASTGARWSSPLHF	TGTGCCGCCTCGACAGGCGCCCGATGGAGTTCACCCCTCCACTTT
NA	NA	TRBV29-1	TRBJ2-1	CSVGHNEQFF	TGCAGCGTTGGGCACAATGAGCAGTTCTTC
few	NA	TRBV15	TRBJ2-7	CATSRDVYEQYF	TGTGCCACCAGCAGAGATGTCTACGAGCAGTACTTC
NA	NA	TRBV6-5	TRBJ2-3	CASSYMDTQYF	TGTGCCAGCAGTTATATGGATACGCAGTATTTT
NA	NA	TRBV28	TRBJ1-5	CAIGGRYNQPQHF	TGTGCCATCGGGGGGAGATACAATCAGCCCCAGCATTTT
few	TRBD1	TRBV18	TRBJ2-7	CASSGQGPYEQYF	TGTGCCAGCTCTGGACAGGGCCCCTACGAGCAGTACTTC
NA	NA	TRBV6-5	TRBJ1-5	CASSTGEGGKPQHF	TGTGCCAGCAGTACGGGGGAGGGAGGTAAGCCCCAGCATTTT
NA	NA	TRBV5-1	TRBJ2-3	CASSLQPASTDTQYF	TGCGCCAGCAGCTTGCAACCGGCTAGCACAGATACGCAGTATTTT
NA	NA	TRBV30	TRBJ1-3	CAWSFSFSGNTIYF	TGTGCCTGGAGTTTCAGCTTCTCTGGAAACACCATATATTTT
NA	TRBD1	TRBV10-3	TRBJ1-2	CAISSTGDGYTF	TGTGCCATCAGTTCGACAGGGGATGGCTACACCTTC
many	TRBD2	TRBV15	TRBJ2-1	CATRAAGPYNEQFF	TGTGCCACCAGAGCAGCGGGGCCGTACAATGAGCAGTTCTTC
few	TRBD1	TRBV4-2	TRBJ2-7	CASSQDAGTGNGYEQYF	TGTGCCAGCAGCCAAGATGCCGGGACAGGGAACGGGTACGAGCAGTACTTC
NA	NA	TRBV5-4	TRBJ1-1	CASSSRDIWGTEAFF	TGTGCCAGCAGCTCGAGGGATATATGGGGCACTGAAGCTTTCTTT
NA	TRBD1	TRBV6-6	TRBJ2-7	CASSVGQGSREQYF	TGTGCCAGCAGTGTGGGACAGGGCTCTCGGGAGCAGTACTTC
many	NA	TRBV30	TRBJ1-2	CAWSPPGGGYTF	TGTGCCTGGAGTCCCCCGGGAGGGGGCTACACCTTC
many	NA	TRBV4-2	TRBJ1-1	CASSQDQGGTEAFF	TGTGCCAGCAGCCAAGACCAGGGAGGGACTGAAGCTTTCTTT
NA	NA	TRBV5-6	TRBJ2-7	CASSLDSPSYEQYF	TGTGCCAGCAGCTTGGACAGCCCATCCTACGAGCAGTACTTC
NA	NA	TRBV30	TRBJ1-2	CAWNPGLPLSGYTF	TGTGCCTGGAACCCGGGACTTCCGTTGTCTGGCTACACCTTC
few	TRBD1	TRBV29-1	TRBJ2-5	CSVGQGGQETQYF	TGCAGCGTGGGACAGGGGGGTCAAGAGACCCAGTACTTC
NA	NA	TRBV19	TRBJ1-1	CASSGEYTEAFF	TGTGCCAGTAGTGGGGAGTACACTGAAGCTTTCTTT
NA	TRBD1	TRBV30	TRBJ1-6	CAWRKPDRENSPLHF	TGTGCCTGGAGAAAACCGGACAGGGAGAATTCACCCCTCCACTTT
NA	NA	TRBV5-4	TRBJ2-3	CASSRGLAGDTQYF	TGTGCCAGCAGCAGGGGGCTAGCGGGAGATACGCAGTATTTT
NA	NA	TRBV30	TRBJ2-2	CAWTESGELFF	TGTGCCTGGACGGAGTCGGGGGAGCTGTTTTTT
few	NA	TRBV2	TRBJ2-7	CASRRPDRPYEQYF	TGTGCCAGCAGACGTCCGGACAGACCCTACGAGCAGTACTTC
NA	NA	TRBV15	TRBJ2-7	CATSRDRTYEQYF	TGTGCCACCAGCAGAGATAGGACATACGAGCAGTACTTC
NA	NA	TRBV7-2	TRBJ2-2	CASSQSQWAGELFF	TGTGCCAGCAGCCAAAGTCAATGGGCCGGGGAGCTGTTTTTT